The 31 T cell receptor beta chains reported below all come from one sample, sequenced in a study of blood T cell repertoires in COVID-19. The method was immunoSEQ multiplex PCR; TCRdb's version includes in-frame clones alone and lacks a portion of them. The data contain approximately 380,000 clones, about 89% of them seen just once; the ten biggest clones take up around 0.94%. The sequenced material came from PBMCs or T cells enriched from blood (not recorded which). Receptors originate from a woman in her thirties or forties who had been exposed to COVID-19.

The V gene is TRBV7-3, the J gene TRBJ2-3; 14 nucleotides line up with TRBD2. J was trimmed by 2 bases and V by 5 bases; bases with no gene match: 6. CDR1 is SGHTA and CDR2 is FQGTGA in the germline V gene. CDR3 length: 17 amino acids. The DNA for the CDR3 is TGTGCCAGCAGCCCGACTAGCGGGGGGGTATACACAGATACGCAGTATTTT. This encodes CASSPTSGGVYTDTQYF.

In this sample, this clone turned up once. J is TRBJ1-4 and V is TRBV5-4, with D perhaps matching TRBD1 (5 bases). The CDR3 runs to 15 residues. Germline V lookup: CDR1 SGHNT, CDR2 YYREEE (reference sequence). V was shortened by 4 bases and J by 7 bases, with 17 bases between the two germline ends. The chain's CDR3 is CASSGGTPVGEKLFF. The CDR3 DNA sequence: TGTGCCAGCAGCGGCGGGACCCCGGTCGGTGAAAAACTGTTTTTT.

The chain carries TRBV24-1 and TRBJ2-1, with 11 bases aligning to TRBD2. The CDR3 loop spans 15 amino acids. Looked up from germline, CDR1 is KGHDR and CDR2 is SFDVKD. Trimming at V came to 5 bases and at J to 5 bases, leaving 4 bases not matched to a gene. CDR3 bases: TGTGCCACCAGTGGTACTAGCGGGGGACACAATGAGCAGTTCTTC. It encodes CATSGTSGGHNEQFF.

The genes are TRBV2 and TRBJ1-2; possible D gene TRBD1, 6 bases. The CDR3 contains 14 residues. Germline V gene data show CDR1 as SNHLY and CDR2 as FYNNEI. V dropped 8 bases and J dropped 8 bases, with 21 bases sitting between them. CDR3 amino acids: CASSMGQGLQGYTF. DNA of the CDR3: TGTGCCAGCTCCATGGGGCAGGGGCTCCAGGGCTACACCTTC.

The chain uses TRBV5-6 and TRBJ2-5; 12 bases fit TRBD2. The length of the CDR3 is 18 residues. In germline, CDR1 is SGHDT, CDR2 YYEEEE. Trimming took 0 bases from V and 0 from J; bases not matched to a gene: 6. CDR3 amino acids: CASSLAWLAGGYQETQYF. Written as DNA, the CDR3 is TGTGCCAGCAGCTTGGCCTGGCTAGCGGGAGGGTACCAAGAGACCCAGTACTTC.

The gene calls are TRBV5-1 and TRBJ1-6, with 9 bases lining up with TRBD1. J gave up 0 bases and V 4 bases, and 8 bases lay outside the gene matches. Looked up from germline, CDR1 is SGHRS and CDR2 is YFSETQ. CDR3 length: 18 amino acids. The CDR3 protein is CASSPRTGASSYNSPLHF. The CDR3 coding sequence is TGCGCCAGCAGCCCAAGGACAGGGGCGAGCTCCTATAATTCACCCCTCCACTTT.

The V call is TRBV18, the J call TRBJ2-5; TRBD1 matches 9 bases. The germline CDR1 and CDR2 sequences are KGHSH and LQKENI. The CDR3 spans 14 residues. Trimming removed 5 bases from V and 4 bases from J; junction bases left unmatched: 5. The CDR3 loop is CASSSMGQGETQYF. Here the CDR3 DNA reads TGTGCCAGCTCAAGTATGGGACAGGGAGAGACCCAGTACTTC.

V and J are TRBV5-4 and TRBJ2-1, with a possible D match to TRBD1 (6 bases). The CDR3 length is 14 residues. The germline V gene encodes CDR1 SGHNT and CDR2 YYREEE (reference sequence). V lost 0 bases and J 7 bases, leaving 11 bases between the germline ends. As DNA, the CDR3 is TGTGCCAGCAGCTTGGTTGGGGGCAGGAATGAGCAGTTCTTC. Its protein product is CASSLVGGRNEQFF.

The chain carries TRBV20-1 and TRBJ1-3; 7 positions agree with TRBD1. Trimming cost V 3 bases and J 4 bases; bases outside gene matches: 9. There are 15 residues in the CDR3. Germline CDR1 DFQATT, CDR2 SNEGSKA (reference sequence). The CDR3 spells CSASPGTESGNTIYF. CDR3 nucleotides: TGCAGTGCTAGTCCCGGGACAGAATCAGGAAACACCATATATTTT.

The chain has TRBV18 and TRBJ1-5, with D possibly matching TRBD1 (5 bases). The V end lost 4 bases, the J end lost 4 bases, and 11 bases lay between the germline ends. The germline V gene encodes CDR1 KGHSH and CDR2 LQKENI. CDR3 length equals 14 residues. In DNA, the CDR3 is TGTGCCAGCTCACGCGAGACAGAGAATCAGCCCCAGCATTTT. Its protein product is CASSRETENQPQHF.

This chain uses TRBV7-9 with TRBJ2-7, with D tentatively TRBD1 (6 bases). This CDR3 is built from 15 residues. Trimming took 4 bases from V and 6 from J, leaving 19 bases between them. Germline values: CDR1 SEHNR, CDR2 FQNEAQ (reference sequence). The DNA of the CDR3 is TGTGCCAGCAGCTCTGCAATCACAGGGACCGCCGAGCAGTACTTC. It translates to CASSSAITGTAEQYF.

V usage is TRBV7-6 and J usage is TRBJ1-2; the match to TRBD1 covers 7 bases. V was clipped by 5 bases and J by 5 bases; unmatched bases: 14. The CDR3 spans 16 residues. Looked up from germline, CDR1 is SGHVS and CDR2 is FNYEAQ. CDR3 protein: CASSRRTGRLTYGYTF. The CDR3 DNA is TGTGCCAGCAGCAGACGGACAGGCCGACTCACATATGGCTACACCTTC. Full variable domain (rest looked up from reference TRBV7-6 and TRBJ1-2): GAGVSQSPRYKVTKRGQDVALRCDPISGHVSLYWYRQALGQGPEFLTYFNYEAQQDKSGLPNDRFSAERPEGSISTLTIQRTEQRDSAMYRCASSRRTGRLTYGYTFGSGTRLTVV.

DNA of the CDR3: TGTGCCAGTAGGCTACAGGGAAGCAATCAGCCCCAGCATTTT. This sequence encodes CASRLQGSNQPQHF. The chain has TRBV19 and TRBJ1-5; weak D call: TRBD1 (6 bases). Germline assignment: CDR1 LNHDA and CDR2 SQIVND (reference sequence). CDR3 length: 14 residues. The germline V and J ends were trimmed by 6 bases and 1 base, with 10 bases remaining between them.

V gene TRBV4-3 combines with J gene TRBJ2-1, with 8 bases fitting TRBD2. Germline values: CDR1 LGHNA, CDR2 YSLEER. CDR3 length: 19 amino acids. Trimming at V came to 4 bases and at J to 0 bases, leaving 14 bases not matched to a gene. The CDR3 loop is CASSRDQPSGYISYNEQFF. CDR3 nucleotides: TGCGCCAGCAGCCGCGATCAGCCTAGCGGGTATATCTCCTACAATGAGCAGTTCTTC.

The chain couples TRBV9 to TRBJ2-2; 9 positions agree with TRBD2. Trimming cost V 3 bases and J 6 bases; bases outside gene matches: 3. Germline CDR1 is SGDLS and CDR2 is YYNGEE. The CDR3 has 14 residues. The CDR3 coding sequence is TGTGCCAGCAGCGGAGTAGCGGGGGCCGGGGAGCTGTTTTTT. It specifies CASSGVAGAGELFF.

This clone was observed once. The V and J genes are TRBV3-1 (or the pseudogene TRBV3-2) and TRBJ1-2; possible D gene TRBD1, 6 bases. The ends were cut back, 4 bases at V and 2 bases at J, with 8 bases in the middle. The CDR3 is made up of 13 amino acids. Germline CDR1 and CDR2: LGHDT and YNNKEL (reference sequence). The CDR3 DNA reads as TGTGCCAGCAGCCGGACAGAGAACTATGGCTACACCTTC. It codes for CASSRTENYGYTF.

The chain couples TRBV6-2 or TRBV6-3 to TRBJ1-2; D might be TRBD1 (5 bases). The CDR3 totals 14 residues. V was clipped by 4 bases and J by 5 bases, with 14 bases between them. Per germline, CDR1 MNHEY and CDR2 SVGEGT. CDR3 region: CASSLNRRRYGYTF. CDR3 DNA: TGTGCCAGCAGTTTGAACAGGCGAAGATATGGCTACACCTTC.

The chain has TRBV18 and TRBJ1-1, with D unresolved. Between the trimmed V and J ends, which lost 1 base and 3 bases, there was a span of 9 bases. The CDR3 has 14 residues. In germline, CDR1 is KGHSH, CDR2 LQKENI. For the CDR3, the DNA is TGTGCCAGCTCACCACTCCCCACAGACACTGAAGCTTTCTTT. It specifies CASSPLPTDTEAFF.

The chain links TRBV20-1 to TRBJ1-1, with no clear D. Trimming took 4 bases from V and 6 from J, leaving 6 bases between them. Germline CDR1 and CDR2: DFQATT and SNEGSKA (reference sequence). The CDR3 runs to 10 residues. DNA for the CDR3: TGCAGTGCTAATCTCCCTGAAGCTTTCTTT. As protein: CSANLPEAFF.

The chain has TRBV5-1 and TRBJ2-3, with 8 bases fitting TRBD1. Looked up from germline, CDR1 is SGHRS and CDR2 is YFSETQ. Trimming cost V 4 bases and J 3 bases; bases outside gene matches: 7. This CDR3 is built from 15 residues. CDR3: CASSPRTGRTDTQYF. The CDR3 DNA follows: TGCGCCAGCAGCCCCAGGACAGGGAGGACAGATACGCAGTATTTT. Looking up the rest from reference TRBV5-1 and TRBJ2-3 gives the full variable domain: KAGVTQTPRYLIKTRGQQVTLSCSPISGHRSVSWYQQTPGQGLQFLFEYFSETQRNKGNFPGRFSGRQFSNSRSEMNVSTLELGDSALYLCASSPRTGRTDTQYFGPGTRLTVL.

CDR3: CASSPGKGGYTF. DNA for the CDR3: TGTGCCAGCAGTCCGGGGAAGGGTGGCTACACCTTC. The chain links TRBV6-5 to TRBJ1-2, with no clear D. The CDR3 is made up of 12 amino acids. CDR1 MNHEY and CDR2 SVGAGI come from the germline V gene. V was cut by 5 bases and J by 7 bases, with 11 bases left in between.

This clone was detected only once. The chain carries TRBV30 and TRBJ2-7, with D possibly TRBD1 on 5 matching bases. The CDR3 contains 13 residues. V lost 2 bases and J lost 4, with 12 bases in between. Germline loops: CDR1 GTSNPN, CDR2 SVGIG (reference sequence). The CDR3 sequence is CAWSKGRGYEQYF. For the CDR3, the DNA is TGTGCCTGGAGTAAGGGAAGGGGTTACGAGCAGTACTTC.

This clone has only one observation. The chain couples TRBV19 to TRBJ1-6; 7 bases map to TRBD1. The CDR3 spans 13 residues. Germline V gene sequence: CDR1 LNHDA, CDR2 SQIVND (reference sequence). Germline trimming cut 5 bases from V and 9 bases from J; bases unmatched to any gene: 4. The CDR3 nucleotides are TGTGCCAGTAGTCACAAGGGGGCTTCACCCCTCCACTTT. Translated: CASSHKGASPLHF.

This rearrangement joins TRBV30 to TRBJ1-5; 8 nucleotides align to TRBD1. Looked up from germline, CDR1 is GTSNPN and CDR2 is SVGIG (reference sequence). The CDR3 covers 18 residues. J lost 10 bases, V lost 1 base, and 21 bases had no gene match. The CDR3 DNA reads as TGTGCCTGGAGTGCTGGACAGGGACCTTTCGCGGATCGCCGCCCCCAGCATTTT. It codes for CAWSAGQGPFADRRPQHF.

This chain connects TRBV7-2 to TRBJ2-7; tentative D call: TRBD1 (6 bases). V was pared by 5 bases and J by 2 bases, with 16 bases between. CDR3 size: 15 residues. The germline CDR1 and CDR2 sequences are SGHTA and FQGNSA. The CDR3 loop reads CASSQQGGLTYEQYF. The CDR3 nucleotides read TGTGCCAGCAGCCAACAAGGGGGATTGACCTACGAGCAGTACTTC.

The sample holds one count of this clone. This chain joins TRBV7-2 and TRBJ1-1; no clear D gene. The CDR3 is 13 residues long. V lost 4 bases, J lost 7 bases, and 13 bases lay in between. CDR1 is SGHTA and CDR2 is FQGNSA in the germline V gene. CDR3 sequence (DNA): TGTGCCAGCAGCTCTCCCCTTCAGGTTGAAGCTTTCTTT. Protein: CASSSPLQVEAFF.

The genes are TRBV24-1 and TRBJ1-2; the D gene is possibly TRBD1 (5 bases). CDR3 length equals 17 residues. Germline V gives CDR1 KGHDR, CDR2 SFDVKD. The ends were cut back, 4 bases at V and 3 bases at J, with 20 bases in the middle. In DNA form, the CDR3 reads TGTGCCACCAGTGACGGCACGGGACTAGACAGCTACTATGGCTACACCTTC. As protein: CATSDGTGLDSYYGYTF.

The gene calls are TRBV6-5 and TRBJ1-6; the match to TRBD1 covers 9 bases. V lost 4 bases, J lost 13 bases, and 11 bases stayed unmatched. This CDR3 has 15 residues. Germline lookup yields CDR1 MNHEY and CDR2 SVGAGI. The CDR3 coding sequence is TGTGCCAGCAGTTTTAGCCCCGGGACAGGGAATCCCCTCCACTTT. It yields the protein CASSFSPGTGNPLHF.

This sequence joins TRBV7-9 and TRBJ2-7, with D possibly TRBD2 on 6 matching bases. In germline, CDR1 is SEHNR, CDR2 FQNEAQ (reference sequence). The CDR3 is made up of 12 amino acids. V was pared by 2 bases and J by 6 bases, with 8 bases between. The CDR3 bases are TGTGCCAGCAGCTTACTGGGGGGCGAGCAGTACTTC. Residues: CASSLLGGEQYF. The full variable domain, its missing parts supplied by reference TRBV7-9 and TRBJ2-7, is DTGVSQNPRHKITKRGQNVTFRCDPISEHNRLYWYRQTLGQGPEFLTYFQNEAQLEKSRLLSDRFSAERPKGSFSTLEIQRTEQGDSAMYLCASSLLGGEQYFGPGTRLTVT.

The chain has TRBV6-5 and TRBJ1-2, with 11 bases matching TRBD1. The CDR3 is made up of 13 amino acids. Per germline, CDR1 MNHEY and CDR2 SVGAGI. J was trimmed by 6 bases and V by 6 bases; bases with no gene match: 3. The DNA for the CDR3 is TGTGCCAGCAGCTGGGACAGGGGGGATGGCTACACCTTC. Amino acids: CASSWDRGDGYTF.

Remarks on this clone: The sample contains more than one DNA sequence encoding this CDR3. The chain has TRBV11-3 and TRBJ1-1, with 9 bases fitting TRBD1. After removal of 5 bases from V and 1 base from J, the junction contained 2 bases not matched to a gene. Germline V CDR1 and CDR2: SGHNT, YENEEA. CDR3 size: 14 residues. The CDR3 nucleotides read TGTGCCAGCAGCCCGGGACAGGGGAACACTGAAGCTTTCTTT. Protein sequence: CASSPGQGNTEAFF.